This T cell receptor beta chain was recovered during a study of molecular identifiers for immune sequencing clone quantification. Study outcomes and limitations: Among effectors, clones above 20 RNA copies held over 98% of molecules; among naive cells, under 1%.

In TCRdb, the PCR reads were re-called with MiXCR into one record per CDR3 protein. Here the sample spans about 510,000 distinct CDR3 sequences, about a quarter being singletons. This clonotype was picked up a small number of times. As yet, its antigen is unknown. The V gene lost 3 bases and the J gene lost 1 base, with 14 bases spanning the gap. Germline CDR1 DFQATT, CDR2 SNEGSKA (reference sequence). This CDR3 is built from 15 residues. This sequence joins TRBV20-1 and TRBJ2-3; D is unclear. Sample: naive CD8+ T cells from blood, with Jurkat cell RNA spiked in. Subset meaning: FACS-sorted CD8+CD4-CCR7+CD45RA+ naive T cells. This TCR was sampled from a human donor in good health. Some libraries in this study had Jurkat cell RNA spiked in. For the CDR3, the DNA is TGCAGTGCTAGGACTTCTAGTGGCCGCACAGATACGCAGTATTTT. Translated: CSARTSSGRTDTQYF.